This T cell receptor (beta chain) originates from a study of T cell responses to AZD1222 COVID-19 vaccine (dated by TCRdb to about 2021). Background on the whole study: A total of 230 to 250 trial participants underwent TCR sequencing, of whom about 200 had received two doses of AZD1222 and roughly 26 had received two doses of the MenACWY control vaccine. Trial participants were enrolled by age into 18-55, 56-69 and 70-plus year subgroups, with around 140, 26 and 57 TCR-sequenced participants respectively.

Beyond this particular receptor, the publication reports: The vaccine-associated CD4 TCRs covered the entire spike protein, and the dominant responses fell in regions 160-218 and 743-854. No day 14 peak-response samples were available, so repertoires were characterized only after the peak T cell response. Nearly half of unique spike-specific TCRs reportedly recognized epitopes outside regions mutated in the B.1.351 and B.1.1.7 variants. Conclusions about previously exposed vaccinees were limited because only six AZD1222 recipients were SARS-CoV-2 seropositive at baseline. In the small 56-69-year group, the increase in depth fell short of significance, most likely because of low power. Participants were mostly white British, with more females than males. The authors suggested clonal diversity may have been underestimated. After two AZD1222 doses, both the breadth and the depth of spike-specific TCRs were significantly higher than at day 0 and than in MenACWY recipients.

The CDR3 regions of human TCRbeta chains were analyzed by immunosequencing. Regarding the original processing steps: TCRs in the repertoires were compared against a reference library of SARS-CoV-2-specific TCRs that had been generated with the MIRA antigen-specificity platform. Breadth was defined as the fraction of unique TCRs that were SARS-CoV-2-associated, and depth was defined as the fraction of total T cells that were SARS-CoV-2-associated. Using the MIRA data, every spike-specific TCR was mapped to the spike region that the TCR reacted to and assigned to either a CD4 or a CD8 class. Log10-transformed breadth and depth values were compared by one-way ANOVA with Sidak's multiple comparisons tests. TCRdb holds this immuneACCESS table with in-frame rearrangements only. Some clones are missing; in checked studies, unresolved V genes explain under half, and the rest has no known cause. The V and J calls and the clone size are those of that table, but D and trimming were determined from the DNA. The sample contains 70,000 to 100,000 clones, 80% to 95% of them found a single time. Roughly 3% of the sample lies in the top ten.

As concerns this clone: No antigen is known for it. No much larger clone exists at a distance of one base, and base qualities are not known.

The time point tag for this specimen amounts to: about 28 days (+/-7) after the second vaccine dose. AZD1222 recipients whose second dose came at about 4 weeks and those whose second dose came at about 12 weeks were combined into one group, since spike-specific TCR depth and breadth did not differ between the two schedules. Vaccinee samples were obtained from the UK trials COV001 and COV002, which included a single-blind randomized controlled phase 2/3 trial of AZD1222 (ChAdOx1 nCoV-19) in healthy adults. Trial participant PBMC samples were collected at day 0 and day 28 after the second dose for TCRbeta chain sequencing. The specimen comprised peripheral blood, sampled 28 days after the second AZD1222 dose. This receptor was obtained from an adult who received the AZD1222 COVID-19 vaccine.

The CDR3 has the sequence CAWGAHSGTEAFF. Here is the DNA: TGTGCCTGGGGGGCTCACAGCGGAACTGAAGCTTTCTTT. Rearrangement joined TRBV30 to TRBJ1-1; TRBD1 is perhaps the D gene, given 5 matching bases. CDR3 length: 13 amino acids, cysteine to phenylalanine. This entry keeps only the CDR3 DNA: 39 bases, framed from base 1. The junction carries 15 bases between V and J, which are trimmed by 5 bases and 5 bases respectively. CDR1 and CDR2, looked up from the germline V gene (reference sequence), are GTSNPN and SVGIG.